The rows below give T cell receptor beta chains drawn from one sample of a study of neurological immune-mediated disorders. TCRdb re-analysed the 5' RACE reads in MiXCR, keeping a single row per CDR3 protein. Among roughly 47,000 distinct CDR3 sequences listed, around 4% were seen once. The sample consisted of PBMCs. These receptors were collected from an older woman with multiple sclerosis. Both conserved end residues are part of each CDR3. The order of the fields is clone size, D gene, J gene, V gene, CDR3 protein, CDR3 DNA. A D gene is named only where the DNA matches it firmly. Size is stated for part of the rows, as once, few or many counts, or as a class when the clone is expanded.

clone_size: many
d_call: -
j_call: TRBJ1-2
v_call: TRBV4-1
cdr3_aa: CASSQEGYGYTF
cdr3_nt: TGCGCCAGCAGCCAAGAAGGGTATGGCTACACCTTC

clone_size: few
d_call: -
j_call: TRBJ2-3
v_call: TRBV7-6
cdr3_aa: CASSFPSTDTQYF
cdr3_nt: TGTGCCAGCAGCTTTCCAAGCACAGATACGCAGTATTTT

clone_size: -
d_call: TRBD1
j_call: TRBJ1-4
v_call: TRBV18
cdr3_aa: CASSPPGQGATNEKLFF
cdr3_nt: TGTGCCAGCTCTCCCCCCGGCCAGGGGGCGACTAATGAAAAACTGTTTTTT

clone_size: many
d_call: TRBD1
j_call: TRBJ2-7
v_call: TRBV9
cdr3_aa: CASSGDRELTYEQYF
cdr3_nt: TGTGCCAGCAGCGGAGACAGGGAGCTCACCTACGAGCAGTACTTC

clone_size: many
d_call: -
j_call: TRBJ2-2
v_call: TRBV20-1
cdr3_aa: CSARQSEGTGELFF
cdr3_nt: TGCAGTGCTAGGCAGTCCGAGGGGACCGGGGAGCTGTTTTTT

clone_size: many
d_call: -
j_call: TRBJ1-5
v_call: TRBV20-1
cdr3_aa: CSASRGWDQPQHF
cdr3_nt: TGCAGTGCTAGTAGAGGGTGGGACCAGCCCCAGCATTTT

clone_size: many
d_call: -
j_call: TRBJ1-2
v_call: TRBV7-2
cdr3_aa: CASSLEAGASNYGYTF
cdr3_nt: TGTGCCAGCAGCTTAGAGGCAGGGGCCTCTAACTATGGCTACACCTTC

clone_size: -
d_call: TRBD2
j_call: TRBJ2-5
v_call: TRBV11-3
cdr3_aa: CVSSLAGGETQYF
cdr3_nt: TGTGTCAGCAGCCTAGCGGGAGGAGAGACCCAGTACTTC

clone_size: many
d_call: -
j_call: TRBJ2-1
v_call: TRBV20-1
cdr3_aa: CSALNGNEQFF
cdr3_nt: TGCAGTGCTCTTAACGGGAATGAGCAGTTCTTC

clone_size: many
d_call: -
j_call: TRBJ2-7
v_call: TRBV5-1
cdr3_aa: CASRRDRLTYEQYF
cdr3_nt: TGCGCCAGCAGGCGGGACAGACTTACCTACGAGCAGTACTTC

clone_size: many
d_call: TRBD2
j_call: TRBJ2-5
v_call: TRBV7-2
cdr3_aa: CASSPQLAGGLETQYF
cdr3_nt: TGTGCCAGCAGCCCTCAGCTAGCGGGGGGCTTGGAGACCCAGTACTTC

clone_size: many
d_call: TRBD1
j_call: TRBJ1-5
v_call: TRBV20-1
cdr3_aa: CSASDRGDQPQHF
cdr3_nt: TGCAGTGCTAGTGACAGGGGGGATCAGCCCCAGCATTTT

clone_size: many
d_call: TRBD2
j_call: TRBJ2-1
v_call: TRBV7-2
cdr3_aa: CASSRRGGQVYEQFF
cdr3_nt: TGTGCCAGCAGTAGACGGGGGGGCCAGGTATATGAGCAGTTCTTC

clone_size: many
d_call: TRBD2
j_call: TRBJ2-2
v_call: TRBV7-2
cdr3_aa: CASSLFPSGGANTGELFF
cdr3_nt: TGTGCCAGCAGCTTATTCCCTAGCGGGGGGGCGAACACCGGGGAGCTGTTTTTT

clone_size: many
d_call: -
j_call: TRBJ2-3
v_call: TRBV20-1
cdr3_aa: CSARELGSLDTDTQYF
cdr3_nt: TGCAGTGCTAGAGAATTGGGCAGCCTAGACACAGATACGCAGTATTTT

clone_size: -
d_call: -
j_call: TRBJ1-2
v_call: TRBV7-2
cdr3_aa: CASSLSRGDYGYTF
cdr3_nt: TGTGCCAGCAGCTTATCCAGGGGCGACTATGGCTACACCTTC

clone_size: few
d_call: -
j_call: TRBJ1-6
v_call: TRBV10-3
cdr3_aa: CAISEFRADSPLNF
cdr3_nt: TGTGCCATCAGTGAGTTCCGGGCAGATTCACCCCTCAACTTT

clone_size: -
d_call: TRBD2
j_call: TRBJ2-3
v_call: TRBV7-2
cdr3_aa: CASSLERGGGPLDTQYF
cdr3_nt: TGTGCCAGCAGCTTAGAGCGTGGCGGGGGGCCGCTAGATACGCAGTATTTT

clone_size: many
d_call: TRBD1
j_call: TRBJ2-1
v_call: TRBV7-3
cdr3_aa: CASSLNRGRGNEQFF
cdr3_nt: TGTGCCAGCAGCTTAAACAGGGGTAGGGGTAATGAGCAGTTCTTC

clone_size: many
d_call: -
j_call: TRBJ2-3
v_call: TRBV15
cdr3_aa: CATSRDWGTSTDTQYF
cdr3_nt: TGTGCCACCAGCAGAGATTGGGGAACTAGCACAGATACGCAGTATTTT